The rows below give T cell receptor beta chains drawn from one sample of a study of T cells in Graves' hyperthyroidism and ophthalmopathy. MiXCR, applied by TCRdb to the multiplex PCR reads, yields one record per CDR3 protein. This table holds hundreds of thousands of distinct CDR3 sequences, 20% found once. The sequencing sample was made of blood. The source of these receptors is a man aged 25-40 years with Graves' ophthalmopathy. Each CDR3 is given with its conserved first and last residue. D genes are given only for firm matches. Size is omitted from some rows. Given values are once, few, many or a class for expanded clones.

V: TRBV27
J: TRBJ2-1
size: many
D: .
DNA: TGTGCCAGCAGTTTATCCTGGTTCAATGAGCAGTTCTTC
CDR3: CASSLSWFNEQFF

V: TRBV7-3
J: TRBJ2-2
size: few
D: .
DNA: TGTGCCAGCAGACCCGGGAGCGCGAACACCGGGGAGCTGTTTTTT
CDR3: CASRPGSANTGELFF

V: TRBV6-1
J: TRBJ2-3
size: .
D: .
DNA: TGTGCCAGCAGTTATCAAGATACGCAGTATTTT
CDR3: CASSYQDTQYF

V: TRBV5-4
J: TRBJ2-5
size: few
D: .
DNA: TGTGCCAGCAGCTTCGGGGCACCCGAGACCCAGTACTTC
CDR3: CASSFGAPETQYF

V: TRBV7-9
J: TRBJ1-1
size: few
D: .
DNA: TGTGCCAGCAGCTCTACAGAGGGCACTGAAGCTTTCTTT
CDR3: CASSSTEGTEAFF

V: TRBV12-3/TRBV12-4
J: TRBJ1-2
size: many
D: .
DNA: TGTGCCAGCAGGCCAACAGGGACTGGTGGCTACACCTTC
CDR3: CASRPTGTGGYTF

V: TRBV20-1
J: TRBJ1-5
size: .
D: .
DNA: TGCAGTGCTAGAGATACGGGTTTGCGCAATCAGCCCCAGCATTTT
CDR3: CSARDTGLRNQPQHF

V: TRBV28
J: TRBJ2-7
size: .
D: TRBD1
DNA: TGTGCCAGCGTTGGGACAGGACCCTCCTACGAGCAGTACTTC
CDR3: CASVGTGPSYEQYF

V: TRBV6-1
J: TRBJ2-1
size: .
D: .
DNA: TGTGCCAGCAGTGATAATAGGGGGATTTCCCACAATGAGCAGTTCTTC
CDR3: CASSDNRGISHNEQFF

V: TRBV28
J: TRBJ2-4
size: .
D: TRBD1
DNA: TGTGCCAGCAGTTTGCCACTCCGGGACAGGGCTGCCAAAAACATTCAGTACTTC
CDR3: CASSLPLRDRAAKNIQYF

V: TRBV20-1
J: TRBJ2-7
size: .
D: TRBD2
DNA: TGCGGTGCTACCAGCGGGAGAGGCTCCTACGAGCAGTACTTC
CDR3: CGATSGRGSYEQYF

V: TRBV20-1
J: TRBJ2-1
size: .
D: TRBD2
DNA: TGCAGTGCTACTAGCGGGAGCTTCAACAATGAGCAGTTCTTC
CDR3: CSATSGSFNNEQFF

V: TRBV7-2
J: TRBJ1-1
size: many
D: .
DNA: TGTGCCAGCAGCCCCCGGCCTTGGAACACTGAAGCTTTCTTT
CDR3: CASSPRPWNTEAFF

V: TRBV28
J: TRBJ1-2
size: many
D: .
DNA: TGTGCCAGCAGCTCCCTAGGGACCGCTAACTATGGCTACACCTTC
CDR3: CASSSLGTANYGYTF

V: TRBV3-1
J: TRBJ2-2
size: .
D: TRBD1
DNA: TGTGCCAGCAGCTACCCTGTGACAGGGGCCAACACCGGGGAGCTGTTTTTT
CDR3: CASSYPVTGANTGELFF

V: TRBV9
J: TRBJ2-2
size: .
D: .
DNA: TGTGCCAGCAGCGTAGAAGGGATGGGCAGGGGTGGCACCGGGGAGCTGTTTTTT
CDR3: CASSVEGMGRGGTGELFF

V: TRBV3-1
J: TRBJ2-5
size: .
D: .
DNA: TGTGCCAGCAGCCATTCGGGGACAATTCAAGAGACCCAGTACTTC
CDR3: CASSHSGTIQETQYF

V: TRBV28
J: TRBJ1-2
size: few
D: .
DNA: TGTGCCAGCAGTTTGGGAGAGGCTCCTAACTATGGCTACACCTTC
CDR3: CASSLGEAPNYGYTF

V: TRBV7-9
J: TRBJ1-2
size: many
D: .
DNA: TGTGCCAGCAGCCCCCGTCTAGTCCAGGGACTAACGAATGGCTACACCTTC
CDR3: CASSPRLVQGLTNGYTF

V: TRBV7-8
J: TRBJ2-3
size: many
D: TRBD1
DNA: TGTGCCAGCAGCCTCCTTGGCGGGACAGGGACAGATACGCAGTATTTT
CDR3: CASSLLGGTGTDTQYF

V: TRBV28
J: TRBJ2-7
size: .
D: TRBD2
DNA: TGTGCCAGCAGCCGGGGACTAGCGGGAAATTCCTACGAGCAGTACTTC
CDR3: CASSRGLAGNSYEQYF

V: TRBV28
J: TRBJ1-4
size: .
D: .
DNA: TGTGCCAGCGAGACTACAACTAATGAAAAACTGTTTTTT
CDR3: CASETTTNEKLFF

V: TRBV28
J: TRBJ1-1
size: few
D: .
DNA: TGTGCCAGCATGCAGGGGTGGGTCACTGAAGCTTTCTTT
CDR3: CASMQGWVTEAFF